The entry that follows covers one TCR beta chain sequence. This entry belongs to a study of cytotoxic CD8 clonotypes in ibrutinib-treated CLL. Turning to the study itself: The subjects consisted of eleven to twelve relapsed/refractory and fewer than 16 treatment-naive individuals, with approximately 18 IGHV unmutated.

The planned depth of sequencing spanned 1 in 200,000 to 1 in 1 million T cells. Sequencing was performed with immunoSEQ multiplex PCR; in TCRdb, only in-frame clones are kept and a portion is missing. The sample consists of about 270,000 clones, 60% to 80% of them appearing once. After removal of 0 bases from V and 2 bases from J, the junction contained 14 bases not matched to a gene. This CDR3 spans 20 amino acids. Looked up from germline, CDR1 is SGHTS and CDR2 is YDEGEE. The material was PBMCs, obtained at disease progression, from a patient treated with ibrutinib. V gene TRBV5-8 combines with J gene TRBJ2-5; 12 nucleotides match TRBD2. The source of this sequence is a human donor with chronic lymphocytic leukemia. The CDR3, as DNA: TGTGCCAGCAGCTTGGGACTAGCGGGGGCCCGAATTATAATGCAAGAGACCCAGTACTTC. This sequence encodes CASSLGLAGARIIMQETQYF.